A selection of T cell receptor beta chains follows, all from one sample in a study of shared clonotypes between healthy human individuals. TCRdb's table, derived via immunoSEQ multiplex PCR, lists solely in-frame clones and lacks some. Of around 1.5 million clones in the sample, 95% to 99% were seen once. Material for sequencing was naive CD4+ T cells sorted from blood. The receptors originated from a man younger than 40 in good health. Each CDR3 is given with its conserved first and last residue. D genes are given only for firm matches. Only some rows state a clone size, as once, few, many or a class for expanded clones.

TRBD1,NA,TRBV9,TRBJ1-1,CASSVRDRDPTEAFF,TGTGCCAGCAGCGTGAGAGACAGGGACCCCACTGAAGCTTTCTTT
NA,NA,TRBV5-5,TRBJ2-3,CASSRGTSSTDTQYF,TGTGCCAGCAGCAGGGGGACTTCTAGCACAGATACGCAGTATTTT
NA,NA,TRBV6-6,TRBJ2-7,CASSRGHGASSYEQYF,TGTGCCAGCTCCCGGGGTCATGGGGCAAGCTCCTACGAGCAGTACTTC
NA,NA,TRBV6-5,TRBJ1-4,CASSPRPTNEKLFF,TGTGCCAGCAGTCCGAGGCCAACTAATGAAAAACTGTTTTTT
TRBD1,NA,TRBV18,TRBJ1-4,CASSPPLRTGGEKLFF,TGTGCCAGCTCACCACCCCTTCGGACAGGGGGAGAAAAACTGTTTTTT
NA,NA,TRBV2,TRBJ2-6,CASITGRSGANVLTF,TGTGCCAGCATTACAGGGAGGTCTGGGGCCAACGTCCTGACTTTC
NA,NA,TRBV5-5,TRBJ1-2,CASSLSRGYTF,TGTGCCAGCAGCTTGTCCCGGGGCTACACCTTC
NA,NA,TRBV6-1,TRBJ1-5,CASSEKGIGSNQPQHF,TGTGCCAGCAGTGAGAAGGGGATTGGTAGCAATCAGCCCCAGCATTTT
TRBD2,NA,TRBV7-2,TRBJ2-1,CASSLDSGKTPYNEQFF,TGTGCCAGCAGCTTAGATAGCGGGAAAACCCCGTACAATGAGCAGTTCTTC
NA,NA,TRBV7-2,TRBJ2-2,CASSLGTRGTGELFF,TGTGCCAGCAGCTTAGGGACTAGGGGGACCGGGGAGCTGTTTTTT
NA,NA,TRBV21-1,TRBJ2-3,CASSKGGTVGSTDTQYF,TGTGCCAGCAGCAAAGGCGGCACGGTCGGCAGCACAGATACGCAGTATTTT
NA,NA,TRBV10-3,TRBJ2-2,CAISDAGGGTGELFF,TGTGCCATCAGTGACGCTGGCGGAGGGACCGGGGAGCTGTTTTTT
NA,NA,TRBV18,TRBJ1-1,CASSTTQGNTEAFF,TGTGCCAGCTCAACAACTCAGGGGAACACTGAAGCTTTCTTT
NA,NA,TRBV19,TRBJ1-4,CASSIFEAGNEKLFF,TGTGCCAGTAGTATTTTCGAGGCGGGGAATGAAAAACTGTTTTTT
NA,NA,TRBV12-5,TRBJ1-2,CASGLGVRYGYTF,TGTGCTAGTGGTTTGGGGGTTCGATACGGCTACACCTTC
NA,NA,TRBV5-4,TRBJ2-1,CASSSQFLGEQFF,TGTGCCAGCAGCTCCCAATTCCTGGGTGAGCAGTTCTTC
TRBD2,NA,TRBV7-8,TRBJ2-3,CASSLVLALREGQTFTDTQYF,TGTGCCAGCAGCTTAGTTCTCGCGCTGCGGGAGGGCCAAACCTTCACAGATACGCAGTATTTT
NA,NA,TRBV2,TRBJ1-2,CASGLQDYGYTF,TGTGCCAGCGGTTTACAGGATTATGGCTACACCTTC
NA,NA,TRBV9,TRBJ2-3,CASSVDYGTDTQYF,TGTGCCAGCAGCGTAGACTACGGCACAGATACGCAGTATTTT
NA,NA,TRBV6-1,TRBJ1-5,CASSEFAAARDQPQHF,TGTGCCAGCAGTGAATTTGCTGCAGCCCGAGATCAGCCCCAGCATTTT
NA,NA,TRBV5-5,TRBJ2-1,CASSLAGPNNEQFF,TGTGCCAGCAGCTTGGCGGGCCCAAACAATGAGCAGTTCTTC
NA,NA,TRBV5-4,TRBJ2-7,CASSFAPLDRGGEQYF,TGTGCCAGCAGTTTTGCGCCATTAGATCGGGGCGGCGAGCAGTACTTC
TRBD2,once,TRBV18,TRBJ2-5,CASSPLVGGSQETQYF,TGTGCCAGCTCACCACTTGTGGGGGGGAGTCAAGAGACCCAGTACTTC
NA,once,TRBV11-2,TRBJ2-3,CASSLDYRLGGGPGGDTQYF,TGTGCCAGCAGCTTAGATTATAGGTTGGGTGGCGGTCCCGGTGGAGATACGCAGTATTTT
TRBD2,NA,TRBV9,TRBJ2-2,CASSGPLAGITGELFF,TGTGCCAGCAGCGGTCCCTTAGCGGGAATCACCGGGGAGCTGTTTTTT
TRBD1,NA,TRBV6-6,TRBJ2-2,CASIKRQGANTGELFF,TGTGCCAGCATCAAACGACAGGGGGCAAACACCGGGGAGCTGTTTTTT
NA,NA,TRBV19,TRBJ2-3,CASSTLSRTDTQYF,TGTGCCAGTAGTACCCTGTCCCGCACAGATACGCAGTATTTT
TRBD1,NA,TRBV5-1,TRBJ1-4,CASSDPGQLEKLFF,TGCGCCAGCAGCGACCCGGGACAGCTCGAAAAACTGTTTTTT
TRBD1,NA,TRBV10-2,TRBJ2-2,CASSLGGTGSTGELFF,TGCGCCAGCAGCTTGGGGGGGACAGGGTCCACCGGGGAGCTGTTTTTT
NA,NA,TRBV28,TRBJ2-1,CASSFTLTEGSNEQFF,TGTGCCAGCAGTTTTACCCTAACGGAGGGGTCCAATGAGCAGTTCTTC
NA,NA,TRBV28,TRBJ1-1,CASRLGLGTEAFF,TGTGCCAGCAGATTAGGGTTGGGCACTGAAGCTTTCTTT
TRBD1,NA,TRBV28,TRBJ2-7,CASSLDRGLYEQYF,TGTGCCAGCAGCCTCGACAGGGGTCTCTACGAGCAGTACTTC
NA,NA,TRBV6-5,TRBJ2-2,CASSLTGRAGELFF,TGTGCCAGCAGCCTGACAGGGAGGGCCGGGGAGCTGTTTTTT
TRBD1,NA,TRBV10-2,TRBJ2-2,CASSNKGQGANTGELFF,TGCGCCAGCAGTAATAAGGGACAGGGGGCGAACACCGGGGAGCTGTTTTTT
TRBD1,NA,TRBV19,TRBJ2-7,CASSKGTGPTYEQYF,TGTGCCAGTAGTAAAGGGACAGGGCCCACCTACGAGCAGTACTTC
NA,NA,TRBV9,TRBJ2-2,CASSVTQGANTGELFF,TGTGCCAGCAGCGTTACACAGGGCGCGAACACCGGGGAGCTGTTTTTT
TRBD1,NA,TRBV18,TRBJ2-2,CASRDRDTGELFF,TGTGCCAGCCGGGACAGGGACACCGGGGAGCTGTTTTTT
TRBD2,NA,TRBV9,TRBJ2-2,CASSPLAGGLTGELFF,TGTGCCAGCAGCCCCTTAGCGGGAGGTTTAACCGGGGAGCTGTTTTTT
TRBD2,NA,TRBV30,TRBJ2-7,CAWSGGGVNYEQYF,TGTGCCTGGAGTGGCGGGGGAGTTAACTACGAGCAGTACTTC
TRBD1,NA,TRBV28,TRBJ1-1,CASRMTGVDTEAFF,TGTGCCAGCAGGATGACAGGGGTGGATACTGAAGCTTTCTTT
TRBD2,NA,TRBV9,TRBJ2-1,CASSAIAGGGNEQFF,TGTGCCAGCAGCGCTATAGCGGGAGGGGGAAATGAGCAGTTCTTC
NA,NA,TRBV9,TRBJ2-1,CASSGPGLTFGEQFF,TGTGCCAGCAGCGGACCGGGACTGACATTCGGTGAGCAGTTCTTC
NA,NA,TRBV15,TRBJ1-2,CATSRDPRGYGYTF,TGTGCCACCAGCAGAGATCCCAGGGGCTATGGCTACACCTTC
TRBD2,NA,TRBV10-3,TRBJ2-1,CATGFLAGHEQFF,TGTGCCACCGGCTTTCTAGCGGGACATGAGCAGTTCTTC
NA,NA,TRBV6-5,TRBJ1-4,CASSYGGELFF,TGTGCCAGCAGTTACGGGGGGGAACTGTTTTTT
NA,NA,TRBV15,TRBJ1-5,CATSRGGLSDQPQHF,TGTGCCACCAGCAGAGGGGGGCTATCAGATCAGCCCCAGCATTTT
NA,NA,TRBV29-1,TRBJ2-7,CSVEDVPPWQYF,TGCAGCGTTGAAGATGTCCCCCCTTGGCAGTACTTC
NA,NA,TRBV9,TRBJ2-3,CASSVEGITDTQYF,TGTGCCAGCAGCGTAGAAGGCATCACAGATACGCAGTATTTT